The entry below gives a single T cell receptor (beta chain) sequence along with its context. The source of the sample is a study of blood T cell repertoires in COVID-19. Turning to the study itself: The cDNA or gDNA used as material had been derived from T cells, B-cell-depleted T cells, or PBMCs.

From germline, CDR1 is SNHLY and CDR2 FYNNEI. There are 12 residues in the CDR3. Trimming removed 10 bases at V and 7 bases at J, with 15 bases between. In the original workflow: The authors estimated nucleated cell counts from reference gene primer amplification. Profiled with immunoSEQ multiplex PCR; TCRdb holds only in-frame clones, not every one. From that table come the V and J calls and clone size; the DNA was used to work out D and trimming. The top ten hold approximately 2% of the sample, which has 310,000 or so clones, approximately 83% seen once. The chain links TRBV2 to TRBJ2-3; the D is unclear. Source material: peripheral blood. This receptor was taken from a woman aged 25 to 45 who had recovered from COVID-19. CDR3 DNA: TGTGCCATTTTGGTAGTTCGAAATACGCAGTATTTT. Encoded protein: CAILVVRNTQYF.